This entry features one TCR beta chain sequence. The sample belongs to a study of T cell changes during pregnancy in multiple sclerosis. TCRdb's copy holds only in-frame clones and misses some; the assay was immunoSEQ multiplex PCR. The table shows about 57,000 clones, with 80% to 95% occurring only once. The source material was peripheral blood, sampled after pregnancy. This receptor was taken from a female donor in good health, enrolled as a control in a pregnancy study.

The CDR3 here is CASSAGTAANEQYF. The CDR3 bases are TGTGCCAGCAGCGCCGGGACAGCCGCTAACGAGCAGTACTTC. This chain links TRBV11-3 with TRBJ2-7; TRBD1 matches at 7 bases. From germline, CDR1 is SGHNT and CDR2 YENEEA. Losses at the gene ends were 5 bases for V and 5 bases for J; bases not matched to a gene: 9. This CDR3 comprises 14 residues. Based on the CDR3 plus reference TRBV11-3 and TRBJ2-7, the full variable domain is EAGVVQSPRYKIIEKKQPVAFWCNPISGHNTLYWYLQNLGQGPELLIRYENEEAVDDSQLPKDRFSAERLKGVDSTLKIQPAELGDSAVYLCASSAGTAANEQYFGPGTRLTVT.